This T cell receptor (beta chain) was captured in a study of OX40 agonist ivuxolimab in advanced cancers. Study-level information: Enrollees could have had prior anti-PD-1, anti-PD-L1 or anti-CTLA-4 therapy, which 30% to 50% had received.

The method was immunoSEQ multiplex PCR; TCRdb's version includes in-frame clones alone and lacks a portion of them. The sample contains almost 35,000 clones, about 76% of which appear only once. The V end lost 9 bases, the J end lost 7 bases, and 16 bases lay between the germline ends. Per the germline V gene, CDR1 is SGHNT and CDR2 is YENEEA. The CDR3 is made up of 12 amino acids. The TCR comes from an adult with an advanced solid tumor such as melanoma, head and neck, liver or kidney cancer. This chain joins TRBV11-3 and TRBJ2-7; D is unclear. This material consisted of CD4+ or CD8+ T cells sorted from blood, taken in a trial of the OX40 agonist ivuxolimab. The CDR3 DNA reads TGTGCCAGTTCGACCCTGAGTGGAGAGCAGTACTTC. The encoded protein is CASSTLSGEQYF.